A single sample is the source of the 19 T cell receptor beta chains below, sequenced in a study of blood T cell repertoires in COVID-19. Here immunoSEQ multiplex PCR was the method, and the copy in TCRdb shows in-frame clones only, minus some. The sample consists of around 330,000 clones, around 84% of them appearing once. Sequences were obtained from PBMCs or T cells enriched from blood (not recorded which). Every receptor here comes from a woman aged 25 to 39 who had been exposed to COVID-19.

This chain joins TRBV5-1 and TRBJ2-5, with a tentative D call TRBD1 (5 bases). The germline V and J ends were trimmed by 5 bases and 1 base, with 9 bases remaining between them. Germline-derived CDR1 and CDR2 are SGHRS and YFSETQ. The CDR3 spans 13 residues. The CDR3 is CASRRTLQETQYF. The CDR3 DNA reads TGCGCCAGCAGACGGACACTCCAAGAGACCCAGTACTTC.

The genes are TRBV12-3 or TRBV12-4 and TRBJ2-7; D gene unclear. The length of the CDR3 is 12 residues. The V and J ends lost 2 bases and 7 bases respectively, with 9 bases between them. The CDR3, as DNA: TGTGCCAGCAGTTTACAAGCGAGAGAGCAGTACTTC. Amino acid sequence: CASSLQAREQYF.

The DNA for the CDR3 is TGTGCCTGGAGTGTGGGCAGGGTACGCACAGATACGCAGTATTTT. This translates into CAWSVGRVRTDTQYF. This chain joins TRBV30 and TRBJ2-3, with D possibly being TRBD1 (5 bases). The CDR3 runs to 15 residues. Germline V gene lookup returns CDR1 GTSNPN and CDR2 SVGIG (reference sequence). V lost 0 bases to trimming and J lost 1 base, with 11 bases between them.

V usage is TRBV25-1 and J usage is TRBJ2-1, with TRBD2 matching 12 bases. V lost 7 bases and J lost 9; bases outside the gene matches: 16. CDR3 size: 17 residues. Looked up from germline, CDR1 is MGHDK and CDR2 is SYGVNS. CDR3 sequence: CASTTAILAGGVSEQFF. The DNA of the CDR3 is TGTGCCAGCACTACAGCAATTCTAGCGGGAGGGGTGAGTGAGCAGTTCTTC. The entire variable domain, with the rest obtained from reference TRBV25-1 and TRBJ2-1, is as follows: EADIYQTPRYLVIGTGKKITLECSQTMGHDKMYWYQQDPGMELHLIHYSYGVNSTEKGDLSSESTVSRIRTEHFPLTLESARPSHTSQYLCASTTAILAGGVSEQFFGPGTRLTVL.

The genes are TRBV4-2 and TRBJ2-5; 10 nucleotides agree with TRBD2. V shed 0 bases, J shed 5 bases, and the junction held 9 bases outside the gene matches. The CDR3 contains 17 residues. CDR1 and CDR2 from the germline V gene are LGHNA and YNFKEQ. CDR3 nucleotides: TGTGCCAGCAGCCAAGATTCGAGCGGGGGGGCCTGGGAGACCCAGTACTTC. As protein: CASSQDSSGGAWETQYF.

The chain couples TRBV18 to TRBJ1-2; D gene uncertain. V was trimmed by 2 bases and J by 1 base, leaving 11 bases between them. CDR3 length: 15 residues. Germline V gene data show CDR1 as KGHSH and CDR2 as LQKENI. The CDR3 loop reads CASSPVSPSNYGYTF. CDR3 DNA sequence: TGTGCCAGCTCACCAGTTAGCCCAAGTAACTATGGCTACACCTTC.

The chain couples TRBV3-1 (or the pseudogene TRBV3-2) to TRBJ2-3, with 7 bases matching TRBD2. Germline CDR1 is LGHDT and CDR2 is YNNKEL (reference sequence). V lost 0 bases, J lost 0 bases, and 3 bases stayed unmatched. This CDR3 comprises 16 residues. The CDR3 DNA is TGTGCCAGCAGCCAAGATCCAGCGGGGAGCACAGATACGCAGTATTTT. This translates into CASSQDPAGSTDTQYF.

On this clone: Its ends do not fully match the called genes, so a read error is possible. The rearrangement joins TRBV7-7 to TRBJ2-3; TRBD1 is a possible D gene (5 bases). Germline V lookup: CDR1 SSHAT, CDR2 FNYEAQ (reference sequence). The CDR3 extends over 13 amino acids. In nucleotides, the CDR3 is TGTGCTAGCAGCAAGGGGTGGACAGATACGCAGTATTTT. Translation gives CASSKGWTDTQYF.

The chain combines TRBV3-1 (or the pseudogene TRBV3-2) with TRBJ1-4, with 10 bases fitting TRBD1. With V trimmed by 4 bases and J by 10 bases, 3 bases remained unmatched. Germline V lookup: CDR1 LGHDT, CDR2 YNNKEL (reference sequence). This CDR3 has 13 amino acids. CDR3 in amino acids: CASSRDRGGKLFF. The DNA of the CDR3 is TGTGCCAGCAGCCGGGACAGGGGTGGAAAACTGTTTTTT.

The V call is TRBV18, the J call TRBJ2-1; weak D call: TRBD2 (6 bases). In germline, CDR1 is KGHSH, CDR2 LQKENI. Deletions cut 1 base from V and 7 bases from J, with 14 bases between. The CDR3 consists of 15 residues. The CDR3 DNA follows: TGTGCCAGCTCACCACGATTAGCGGAGTTGAATGAGCAGTTCTTC. It is translated as CASSPRLAELNEQFF.

The genes are TRBV6-2 or TRBV6-3 and TRBJ1-5; D might be TRBD1 (5 bases). The CDR3 is made up of 16 amino acids. Between the trimmed V and J ends, which lost 4 bases and 0 bases, there was a span of 13 bases. From germline, CDR1 is MNHEY and CDR2 SVGEGT. CDR3 sequence reads: CASSFRFGGSNQPQHF. The CDR3 coding sequence is TGTGCCAGCAGTTTCCGTTTCGGGGGTAGCAATCAGCCCCAGCATTTT.

A remark on this clone: In the same sample, other DNA sequences code for this CDR3. The CDR3 here is CASSLLEKLFF. CDR3 sequence (DNA): TGTGCCAGCAGTCTTCTCGAAAAACTGTTTTTT. The chain carries TRBV28 and TRBJ1-4; no clear D gene. The CDR3 consists of 11 residues. Trimming took off 5 bases at V and 8 bases at J, with 6 bases between the two ends. Germline CDR1 is MDHEN and CDR2 is SYDVKM.

This sequence joins TRBV9 and TRBJ1-1; a weak D match, TRBD1 (5 bases). The V end lost 0 bases, the J end lost 7 bases, and 10 bases lay between the germline ends. CDR3 length: 13 amino acids. Germline V gene lookup returns CDR1 SGDLS and CDR2 YYNGEE. The CDR3, as DNA: TGTGCCAGCAGCGTAGGGGGCTCGGGTGAAGCTTTCTTT. This sequence encodes CASSVGGSGEAFF. The whole variable domain, filled in from reference TRBV9 and TRBJ1-1, reads DSGVTQTPKHLITATGQRVTLRCSPRSGDLSVYWYQQSLDQGLQFLIQYYNGEERAKGNILERFSAQQFPDLHSELNLSSLELGDSALYFCASSVGGSGEAFFGQGTRLTVV.

The V call is TRBV7-3, the J call TRBJ1-2; TRBD1 might be the D (6 bases). Germline V CDR1 and CDR2: SGHTA, FQGTGA. V lost 1 base, J lost 0 bases, and 6 bases lay in between. The CDR3 consists of 14 residues. The CDR3 reads CASSLNRANYGYTF. The CDR3 DNA is TGTGCCAGCAGCTTAAACAGGGCTAACTATGGCTACACCTTC.

This clone was picked up one time. This chain connects TRBV11-2 to TRBJ2-1; D possibly corresponds to TRBD2 (5 bases). Germline CDR1 reads SGHAT; CDR2 reads FQNNGV. Trimming left V 3 bases short and J 5 bases short, with 23 bases between. The CDR3 covers 18 residues. CDR3 protein: CASSLERLTRRKNNEQFF. CDR3 nucleotide sequence: TGTGCCAGCAGCTTGGAGCGGCTAACTAGGAGAAAGAACAATGAGCAGTTCTTC.

The chain recombines TRBV7-2 with TRBJ2-7; 13 nucleotides match TRBD2. The ends lost 4 bases at V and 4 bases at J; junction bases unmatched: 1. CDR1 and CDR2 from the germline V gene are SGHTA and FQGNSA. The CDR3 is 14 amino acids. In DNA, the CDR3 is TGTGCCAGCAGCTCGGGACTAGCGGGGTACGAGCAGTACTTC. This codes for CASSSGLAGYEQYF.

This clone has just a few counts. The genes are TRBV9 and TRBJ2-2, with TRBD2 identical over 9 bases. V lost 2 bases to trimming and J lost 1 base; unmatched junction nucleotides: 6. Looked up from germline, CDR1 is SGDLS and CDR2 is YYNGEE. CDR3 size: 17 residues. CDR3 sequence: CASSVGLLAGNTGELFF. CDR3 nucleotides: TGTGCCAGCAGCGTTGGGTTACTAGCGGGGAACACCGGGGAGCTGTTTTTT.

The genes are TRBV9 and TRBJ2-2, with a tentative D call TRBD1 (6 bases). V shed 3 bases and J shed 0 bases, with 12 bases lying between them. The CDR3 consists of 16 residues. The germline V gene has CDR1 SGDLS and CDR2 YYNGEE. Here the CDR3 reads CASSESGTPNTGELFF. In nucleotides, the CDR3 is TGTGCCAGCAGCGAATCCGGGACACCGAACACCGGGGAGCTGTTTTTT.

V gene TRBV19 combines with J gene TRBJ1-2; D gene ambiguous. The CDR3 loop spans 15 amino acids. Trimming removed 3 bases from V and 2 bases from J, with 13 bases in between. Germline assignment: CDR1 LNHDA and CDR2 SQIVND (reference sequence). The CDR3 here is CASSIGRAENYGYTF. In nucleotides, the CDR3 is TGTGCCAGTAGTATCGGGAGGGCGGAAAACTATGGCTACACCTTC. Full variable domain (rest looked up from reference TRBV19 and TRBJ1-2): DGGITQSPKYLFRKEGQNVTLSCEQNLNHDAMYWYRQDPGQGLRLIYYSQIVNDFQKGDIAEGYSVSREKKESFPLTVTSAQKNPTAFYLCASSIGRAENYGYTFGSGTRLTVV.